In its sample, the clone carrying this TCR beta chain was seen many times. This sample is part of a study of Graves' ophthalmopathy and Graves' hyperthyroidism. Study at large: Researchers obtained peripheral blood at initial diagnosis, before any treatment had begun.

After removal of 8 bases from V and 6 bases from J, the junction contained 3 bases not matched to a gene. CDR1 is SNHLY and CDR2 is FYNNEI in the germline V gene. The CDR3 covers 12 residues. Beta-chain TCR CDR3 regions were amplified from RNA transcripts. The first round was an RT-PCR with HTBI primers, and the second round was a multiplex PCR. TCRdb reanalysed the multiplex PCR reads using MiXCR and keeps one entry per CDR3 protein. In the table there are roughly 400,000 distinct CDR3 sequences, about 16% of which are singletons. The sequence came from a woman under 30 with stable Graves' hyperthyroidism. Sequencing was performed on peripheral blood. This chain links TRBV2 with TRBJ1-5; the match to TRBD1 covers 8 bases. CDR3 sequence reads: CASGQGLQPQHF. CDR3 nucleotides: TGTGCCAGCGGACAGGGTCTTCAGCCCCAGCATTTT. The full variable domain, its missing parts supplied by reference TRBV2 and TRBJ1-5, is EPEVTQTPSHQVTQMGQEVILRCVPISNHLYFYWYRQILGQKVEFLVSFYNNEISEKSEIFDDQFSVERPDGSNFTLKIRSTKLEDSAMYFCASGQGLQPQHFGDGTRLSIL.